This TCR beta chain was recovered during a study of blood T cell repertoires in COVID-19. On the study more broadly: The United States, Italy and Spain supplied acute and convalescent COVID-19 samples. Sample material is recorded as cDNA or gDNA derived from T cells, B-cell-depleted T cells, or PBMCs.

The CDR3 consists of 14 residues. Germline V gives CDR1 GTSNPN, CDR2 SVGIG (reference sequence). Trimming took off 4 bases at V and 9 bases at J, with 19 bases between the two ends. Per the authors' pipeline: From reference gene primer amplification, estimates of nucleated cell counts were derived. TCRdb's copy holds only in-frame clones and misses some; the assay was immunoSEQ multiplex PCR. V, J and clone size were drawn from that table, and D and trimming were deduced from the DNA. Found here are 99,000 or so clones, roughly 90% of them singletons; the top ten hold approximately 5.5%. Sequencing was performed on peripheral blood. The genes are TRBV30 and TRBJ2-1; D is perhaps TRBD1 (5 bases). The TCR comes from a human donor in a cohort sampled during active COVID-19. CDR3: CAWNFPQGSVEQFF. The DNA for the CDR3 is TGTGCCTGGAACTTCCCGCAGGGATCGGTTGAGCAGTTCTTC.